Following are 12 T cell receptor beta chains from one sample sequenced in a study of blood T cell repertoires in COVID-19. Some clones are missing from TCRdb's copy, which holds only in-frame ones; the method was immunoSEQ multiplex PCR. The repertoire holds about 300,000 clones, with more than 70% as singletons. Sequenced input: peripheral blood. Receptors were obtained from a man aged 18 to 29 who had recovered from COVID-19.

This chain joins TRBV11-2 and TRBJ1-1, with 8 bases matching TRBD1. V gave up 5 bases and J gave up 2 bases; unmatched junction bases: 7. Germline lookup yields CDR1 SGHAT and CDR2 FQNNGV. The CDR3 loop spans 15 amino acids. The CDR3: CASSQRTGTNTEAFF. In DNA, the CDR3 is TGTGCCAGCAGCCAGAGGACAGGGACCAACACTGAAGCTTTCTTT.

V is TRBV3-1 (or the pseudogene TRBV3-2) and J is TRBJ1-3; a possible D gene is TRBD1 (5 bases). The V and J ends lost 1 base and 8 bases respectively, with 21 bases between them. Germline lookup yields CDR1 LGHDT and CDR2 YNNKEL (reference sequence). The CDR3 covers 17 residues. The CDR3 DNA reads as TGTGCCAGCAGCCAAGGGTGGTTCGGTCAGGGCAAGGACACCATATATTTT. It encodes CASSQGWFGQGKDTIYF.

This clone appeared a single time. Other DNA sequences of this sample code for an identical CDR3. The chain carries TRBV7-2 and TRBJ1-3; D gene unclear. This CDR3 is 13 amino acids long. V lost 1 base and J 2 bases, leaving 3 bases between the germline ends. Germline-derived CDR1 and CDR2 are SGHTA and FQGNSA. Here the CDR3 reads CASSLDTGNTIYF. In DNA form, the CDR3 reads TGTGCCAGCAGCTTAGACACTGGAAACACCATATATTTT. Variable domain in full (rest from reference TRBV7-2 and TRBJ1-3): GAGVSQSPSNKVTEKGKDVELRCDPISGHTALYWYRQSLGQGLEFLIYFQGNSAPDKSGLPSDRFSAERTGGSVSTLTIQRTQQEDSAVYLCASSLDTGNTIYFGEGSWLTVV.

This rearrangement joins TRBV7-2 to TRBJ1-2; TRBD1 agrees at 12 bases. This CDR3 spans 15 amino acids. Germline CDR1 and CDR2: SGHTA and FQGNSA. V lost 5 bases to trimming and J lost 2 bases; unmatched junction nucleotides: 3. The CDR3 sequence: CASSTGQGANYGYTF. The CDR3 DNA sequence: TGTGCCAGCAGCACGGGACAGGGGGCGAACTATGGCTACACCTTC.

This chain connects TRBV20-1 to TRBJ2-1; a weak D match, TRBD2 (5 bases). V was clipped by 6 bases and J by 7 bases, with 10 bases between them. The CDR3 has 11 residues. The germline gives CDR1 DFQATT, CDR2 SNEGSKA (reference sequence). The CDR3 loop reads CSAVPGNEQFF. In DNA form, the CDR3 reads TGCAGTGCAGTGCCGGGGAATGAGCAGTTCTTC.

V gene TRBV29-1 combines with J gene TRBJ1-2; the D gene is possibly TRBD1 (6 bases). CDR1 and CDR2 (germline): SQVTM, ANQGSEA. CDR3 size: 15 residues. V lost 0 bases, J lost 4 bases, and 15 bases lay in between. The DNA of the CDR3 is TGCAGCGTTGAAGATCCCCAAACAGGGCCCTATGGCTACACCTTC. This encodes CSVEDPQTGPYGYTF.

Comments on this clone: Other DNA sequences in this specimen translate into the identical CDR3. The genes are TRBV11-2 and TRBJ1-5; a possible D gene is TRBD1 (6 bases). V lost 0 bases and J lost 7, with 7 bases in between. There are 13 residues in the CDR3. Germline CDR1 reads SGHAT; CDR2 reads FQNNGV. This chain's CDR3 is CASSLDRGQPQHF. The CDR3 nucleotides are TGTGCCAGCAGCTTAGATAGGGGGCAGCCCCAGCATTTT.

The chain carries TRBV7-2 and TRBJ2-2; 8 bases line up with TRBD1. V shed 5 bases, J shed 7 bases, and the junction held 9 bases outside the gene matches. Germline CDR1 reads SGHTA; CDR2 reads FQGNSA. The CDR3 loop spans 15 amino acids. CDR3 sequence: CASSPRQGKYGELFF. The CDR3 DNA sequence: TGTGCCAGCAGCCCGCGACAGGGGAAATACGGGGAGCTGTTTTTT.

The chain recombines TRBV7-6 with TRBJ2-1, with 12 bases lining up with TRBD2. This CDR3 is 16 amino acids long. Germline V gene data show CDR1 as SGHVS and CDR2 as FNYEAQ. Trimming removed 5 bases from V and 2 bases from J; junction bases left unmatched: 4. The DNA of the CDR3 is TGTGCCAGCAGCGCGAGGACTAGCGGGGCCTACAATGAGCAGTTCTTC. Its translation is CASSARTSGAYNEQFF.

The chain links TRBV11-2 to TRBJ2-4; D uncertain. In germline, CDR1 is SGHAT, CDR2 FQNNGV. The CDR3 is 14 amino acids. V was shortened by 3 bases and J by 5 bases, with 11 bases between the two germline ends. CDR3: CASSLNGAENIQYF. In DNA form, the CDR3 reads TGTGCCAGCAGCTTGAACGGTGCGGAAAACATTCAGTACTTC.

This chain uses TRBV7-9 with TRBJ2-1, with TRBD2 as a possible D gene (6 bases). The CDR3 is 15 residues long. Germline loops: CDR1 SEHNR, CDR2 FQNEAQ (reference sequence). Trimming left V 3 bases short and J 5 bases short, with 14 bases between. DNA of the CDR3: TGTGCCAGCAGCTTGTTCCGGGACTTAGACAATGAGCAGTTCTTC. Residues: CASSLFRDLDNEQFF.

This rearrangement joins TRBV11-2 to TRBJ1-2; 7 nucleotides align to TRBD1. The CDR3 extends over 14 amino acids. Unmatched junction bases numbered 6, after V lost 0 bases and J lost 8 bases. Germline loops: CDR1 SGHAT, CDR2 FQNNGV. Here the CDR3 DNA reads TGTGCCAGCAGCTTAGACCCAGGGGGTAACGGCTACACCTTC. This translates into CASSLDPGGNGYTF.